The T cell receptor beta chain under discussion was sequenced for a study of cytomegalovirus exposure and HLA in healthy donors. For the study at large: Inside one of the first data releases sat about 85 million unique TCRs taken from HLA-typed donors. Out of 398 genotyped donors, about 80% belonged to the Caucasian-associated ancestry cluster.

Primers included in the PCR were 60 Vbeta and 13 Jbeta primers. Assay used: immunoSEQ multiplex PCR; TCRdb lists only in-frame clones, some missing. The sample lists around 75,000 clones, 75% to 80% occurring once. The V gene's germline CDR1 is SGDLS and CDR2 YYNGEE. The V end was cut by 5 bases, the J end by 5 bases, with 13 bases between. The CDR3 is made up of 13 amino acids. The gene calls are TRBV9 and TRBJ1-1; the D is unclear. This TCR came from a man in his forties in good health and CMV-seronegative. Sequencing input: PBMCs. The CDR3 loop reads CASSGYERTEAFF. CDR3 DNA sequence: TGTGCCAGCAGTGGGTACGAGCGGACTGAAGCTTTCTTT.